The 25 T cell receptor beta chains presented below share a single source sample, sequenced in a study of blood T cell repertoires in COVID-19 (dated by TCRdb to 2018 to 2021). Library creation used the immunoSEQ multiplex PCR assay. TCRdb stores this immuneACCESS table with in-frame sequences only. Part of the clones is absent; in the studies checked, under half of the shortfall reflects unresolved V genes, and no reason is known for the rest. This sample holds approximately 300,000 clones; 90% were observed only once. The ten largest clones add up to 6% to 7% of the sample. Sequenced: peripheral blood. The receptors stem from a woman in her twenties or thirties with COVID-19, enrolled during active disease.

The chain is built from TRBV4-2 and TRBJ2-7; TRBD2 matches at 13 bases. The junction had 9 bases not matched to a gene; V was cut back by 0 bases and J by 7 bases. This CDR3 is built from 17 residues. The V gene's germline CDR1 is LGHNA and CDR2 YNFKEQ. The CDR3 DNA reads TGTGCCAGCAGCCAAGATCGACCAGGACTAGCGGGAGATGAGCAGTACTTC. The encoded protein is CASSQDRPGLAGDEQYF.

V gene TRBV5-4 combines with J gene TRBJ2-7; D is possibly TRBD2 (5 bases). This CDR3 has 14 amino acids. CDR1 is SGHNT, CDR2 YYREEE, per germline (reference sequence). V lost 3 bases to trimming and J lost 6 bases, with 16 bases between them. The CDR3 DNA reads as TGTGCCAGCAGCTCACTAACCACGAGGGCCGAGCAGTACTTC. It specifies CASSSLTTRAEQYF.

This chain uses TRBV29-1 with TRBJ1-2, with TRBD1 identical over 7 bases. CDR3 length: 13 residues. CDR1 is SQVTM and CDR2 is ANQGSEA in the germline V gene. Trimming took 4 bases from V and 9 from J; bases not matched to a gene: 11. The CDR3 sequence is CSVVDREVRRYTF. Here the CDR3 DNA reads TGCAGCGTTGTTGACAGGGAGGTTCGGCGCTACACCTTC. Full variable domain (missing parts from reference TRBV29-1 and TRBJ1-2): SAVISQKPSRDICQRGTSLTIQCQVDSQVTMMFWYRQQPGQSLTLIATANQGSEATYESGFVIDKFPISRPNLTFSTLTVSNMSPEDSSIYLCSVVDREVRRYTFGSGTRLTVV.

The chain joins TRBV15 to TRBJ2-7; D uncertain. The ends were cut back, 1 base at V and 1 base at J, with 11 bases in the middle. The CDR3 runs 15 residues. CDR1 is LNHNV, CDR2 YYDKDF, per germline (reference sequence). CDR3 in amino acids: CATSRGGRQSYEQYF. The CDR3 DNA sequence: TGTGCCACCAGCAGAGGAGGTAGGCAGTCCTACGAGCAGTACTTC.

V usage is TRBV7-3 and J usage is TRBJ1-1, with D perhaps TRBD1 (6 bases). The CDR3 runs 13 residues. Between the trimmed V and J ends, which lost 5 bases and 11 bases, there was a span of 18 bases. CDR1 SGHTA and CDR2 FQGTGA come from the germline V gene. The CDR3, as DNA: TGTGCCAGCAGCGCAATACCGGGACAATCGGCTTTCTTT. This codes for CASSAIPGQSAFF.

V and J are TRBV11-2 and TRBJ2-5; 7 nucleotides match TRBD2. CDR1 is SGHAT, CDR2 FQNNGV, per germline. This CDR3 has 14 residues. Trimming cost V 5 bases and J 2 bases; bases outside gene matches: 5. DNA of the CDR3: TGTGCCAGCAGCGGAAGCGGGGAACAAGAGACCCAGTACTTC. Translated, it gives CASSGSGEQETQYF.

In this sample, this clone turned up once. V is TRBV2 and J is TRBJ2-1, with D possibly being TRBD2 (6 bases). CDR1 is SNHLY and CDR2 is FYNNEI in the germline V gene. Trimming shortened V by 6 bases and J by 6 bases, and 21 bases separated the two germline ends. The CDR3 length is 16 residues. The CDR3 DNA reads TGTGCCAGCAGCGACAACGACTGGCGGGAAGCCAATGAGCAGTTCTTC. Residues: CASSDNDWREANEQFF.

The rearrangement uses TRBV29-1 and TRBJ1-3; tentative D call: TRBD1 (5 bases). CDR1 SQVTM and CDR2 ANQGSEA come from the germline V gene. This CDR3 is built from 15 residues. V was clipped by 0 bases and J by 0 bases, with 9 bases between them. In nucleotides, the CDR3 is TGCAGCGTTGAAGAGAGACAGCTCTCTGGAAACACCATATATTTT. Protein product: CSVEERQLSGNTIYF.

The rearrangement links TRBV28 to TRBJ1-1, with TRBD1 matching over 9 bases. Germline assignment: CDR1 MDHEN and CDR2 SYDVKM. The CDR3 consists of 15 residues. The V gene end was trimmed by 5 bases and the J gene end by 4 bases; junction bases not matched to a gene: 8. The CDR3 DNA reads TGTGCCAGCAGTCCTCGGGACAGGGTTGTCACTGAAGCTTTCTTT. Its protein product is CASSPRDRVVTEAFF.

The chain is built from TRBV27 and TRBJ1-4, with D possibly matching TRBD1 (5 bases). The CDR3 extends over 14 amino acids. V was shortened by 6 bases and J by 5 bases, with 13 bases between the two germline ends. Germline CDR1 MNHEY, CDR2 SMNVEV (reference sequence). CDR3 in amino acids: CASRTQGKNEKLFF. The CDR3 region has the DNA TGTGCCAGCAGAACCCAGGGAAAGAATGAAAAACTGTTTTTT.

V gene TRBV6-6 combines with J gene TRBJ1-6; TRBD1 agrees at 10 bases. Germline CDR1 MNHNY, CDR2 SVGAGI (reference sequence). V lost 2 bases to trimming and J lost 10 bases; unmatched junction nucleotides: 5. There are 15 residues in the CDR3. CDR3 in DNA: TGTGCCAGCAGTTACATCGGGACAGGGGACTCACCCCTCCACTTT. Protein sequence: CASSYIGTGDSPLHF.

The gene calls are TRBV10-3 and TRBJ2-1; the match to TRBD2 covers 7 bases. Trimming took 4 bases from V and 5 from J; bases not matched to a gene: 5. Germline values: CDR1 ENHRY, CDR2 SYGVKD. The CDR3 totals 14 residues. The CDR3 region has the DNA TGTGCCATCAGTGCGGGAGGAACAAACAATGAGCAGTTCTTC. Translated, it gives CAISAGGTNNEQFF.

The chain has TRBV7-2 and TRBJ2-5; no clear D gene. The V end lost 5 bases, the J end lost 4 bases, and 8 bases lay between the germline ends. CDR3 length: 12 amino acids. Per germline, CDR1 SGHTA and CDR2 FQGNSA. This CDR3 reads CASSPMRETQYF. CDR3 coding DNA: TGTGCCAGCAGCCCCATGAGAGAGACCCAGTACTTC.

V is TRBV28 and J is TRBJ1-3; D uncertain. The CDR3 contains 15 residues. Germline CDR1 and CDR2: MDHEN and SYDVKM. The germline V and J ends were trimmed by 2 bases and 4 bases, with 12 bases remaining between them. This CDR3 reads CASSLLGRSGNTIYF. The CDR3 coding sequence is TGTGCCAGCAGTTTACTGGGGAGATCGGGAAACACCATATATTTT.

This clone showed up just a few times. V gene TRBV5-4 combines with J gene TRBJ2-7; unclear D gene. Germline lookup yields CDR1 SGHNT and CDR2 YYREEE (reference sequence). Trimming cost V 2 bases and J 1 base, with 4 bases left between them. There are 12 residues in the CDR3. CDR3 region: CASSFGSYEQYF. In DNA, the CDR3 is TGTGCCAGCAGCTTCGGGTCCTACGAGCAGTACTTC. Based on the CDR3 plus reference TRBV5-4 and TRBJ2-7, the full variable domain is ETGVTQSPTHLIKTRGQQVTLRCSSQSGHNTVSWYQQALGQGPQFIFQYYREEENGRGNFPPRFSGLQFPNYSSELNVNALELDDSALYLCASSFGSYEQYFGPGTRLTVT.

J is TRBJ2-7 and V is TRBV24-1; 13 bases match TRBD2. V shed 5 bases, J shed 6 bases, and the junction held 12 bases outside the gene matches. Germline V gives CDR1 KGHDR, CDR2 SFDVKD. The CDR3 consists of 17 residues. DNA for the CDR3: TGTGCCACCAGTGCGCGGGCCGGGACTAGCGGGATCGGCGAGCAGTACTTC. It yields the protein CATSARAGTSGIGEQYF.

The chain carries TRBV7-2 and TRBJ1-5; D gene uncertain. In germline, CDR1 is SGHTA, CDR2 FQGNSA. V lost 5 bases, J lost 7 bases, and 18 bases lay in between. The CDR3 loop spans 15 amino acids. This CDR3 reads CASSRQRGFEQPQHF. CDR3 in DNA: TGTGCCAGCAGCCGTCAACGGGGATTTGAACAGCCCCAGCATTTT.

Here the CDR3 reads CASSRRYTGELFF. The DNA of the CDR3 is TGTGCCAGCAGCCGGAGGTACACCGGGGAGCTGTTTTTT. This sequence joins TRBV27 and TRBJ2-2; maybe TRBD2 (5 bases). Per the germline V gene, CDR1 is MNHEY and CDR2 is SMNVEV (reference sequence). The CDR3 sequence is 13 residues long. The V and J ends lost 6 bases and 3 bases respectively, with 8 bases between them.

This rearrangement joins TRBV2 to TRBJ2-1; 7 bases are a match to TRBD2. J gave up 7 bases and V 3 bases, and 9 bases lay outside the gene matches. Germline V gene lookup returns CDR1 SNHLY and CDR2 FYNNEI. The CDR3 spans 15 residues. This CDR3 reads CASSDQAGVLNEQFF. CDR3 bases: TGTGCCAGCAGTGACCAGGCGGGAGTATTGAATGAGCAGTTCTTC.

This clone was observed a handful of times. The chain couples TRBV5-4 to TRBJ2-3, with D perhaps TRBD2 (7 bases). Germline CDR1 SGHNT, CDR2 YYREEE (reference sequence). Trimming shortened V by 2 bases and J by 1 base, and 17 bases separated the two germline ends. The CDR3 is 17 amino acids. This CDR3 reads CASSLGPREGGTDTQYF. The DNA for the CDR3 is TGTGCCAGCAGCTTAGGTCCGAGGGAGGGGGGCACAGATACGCAGTATTTT.

The CDR3 DNA is TGTGCCACCAGCCAACCGGGACTAGCGGATCACAATGAGCAGTTCTTC. Translated, it gives CATSQPGLADHNEQFF. The chain is built from TRBV15 and TRBJ2-1, with TRBD2 matching 11 bases. The CDR3 has 16 amino acids. V gave up 5 bases and J gave up 5 bases; unmatched junction bases: 8. Germline V CDR1 and CDR2: LNHNV, YYDKDF (reference sequence).

There are a few counts of this clone. The chain uses TRBV28 and TRBJ1-4, with D hard to call. This CDR3 is 11 amino acids long. Trimming shortened V by 8 bases and J by 2 bases, and 3 bases separated the two germline ends. Looked up from germline, CDR1 is MDHEN and CDR2 is SYDVKM. This CDR3 reads CASSTNEKLFF. The CDR3 DNA is TGTGCCAGCTCTACTAATGAAAAACTGTTTTTT.

The chain recombines TRBV28 with TRBJ2-5; 8 bases are a match to TRBD1. Germline loops: CDR1 MDHEN, CDR2 SYDVKM. V was clipped by 6 bases and J by 5 bases; unmatched bases: 8. This CDR3 is 14 amino acids long. CDR3 sequence (DNA): TGTGCCAGCAGAAGATCAGGGGGCGGGGAGACCCAGTACTTC. It specifies CASRRSGGGETQYF. The entire variable domain, with the rest obtained from reference TRBV28 and TRBJ2-5, is as follows: DVKVTQSSRYLVKRTGEKVFLECVQDMDHENMFWYRQDPGLGLRLIYFSYDVKMKEKGDIPEGYSVSREKKERFSLILESASTNQTSMYLCASRRSGGGETQYFGPGTRLLVL.

The chain is built from TRBV3-1 (or the pseudogene TRBV3-2) and TRBJ2-7, with 12 bases aligning to TRBD2. The germline V gene has CDR1 LGHDT and CDR2 YNNKEL (reference sequence). Germline trimming cut 8 bases from V and 4 bases from J; bases unmatched to any gene: 6. The CDR3 extends over 14 amino acids. The CDR3 nucleotides are TGTGCCAGCCCCTCTGGACTAGCGGGGTACGAGCAGTACTTC. It codes for CASPSGLAGYEQYF.

The chain recombines TRBV2 with TRBJ2-5; TRBD1 matches 7 bases. The CDR3 extends over 13 amino acids. V lost 5 bases to trimming and J lost 5 bases; unmatched junction nucleotides: 5. Germline values: CDR1 SNHLY, CDR2 FYNNEI. The CDR3 DNA is TGTGCCAGCAGTACTGACAGGGTTGAGACCCAGTACTTC. Amino acids: CASSTDRVETQYF.